Listed here is a single T cell receptor (beta chain). The data are from a study of control samples from healthy donors and cancer patients. Looked up from germline, CDR1 is LNHDA and CDR2 is SQIVND (reference sequence). The V end was cut by 4 bases, the J end by 4 bases, with 17 bases between. CDR3 length: 17 residues. Measured with immunoSEQ multiplex PCR; TCRdb has only the in-frame clones, and not every one. The sample consists of around 170,000 clones, 70% to 90% of them appearing once. The chain recombines TRBV19 with TRBJ2-6; D call uncertain. The sample taken for sequencing was blood. This TCR came from a woman in her twenties or thirties in good health. In DNA form, the CDR3 reads TGTGCCAGTAGTACCGTCCCCCGTTTGCCCGGGGCCAACGTCCTGACTTTC. This sequence encodes CASSTVPRLPGANVLTF.